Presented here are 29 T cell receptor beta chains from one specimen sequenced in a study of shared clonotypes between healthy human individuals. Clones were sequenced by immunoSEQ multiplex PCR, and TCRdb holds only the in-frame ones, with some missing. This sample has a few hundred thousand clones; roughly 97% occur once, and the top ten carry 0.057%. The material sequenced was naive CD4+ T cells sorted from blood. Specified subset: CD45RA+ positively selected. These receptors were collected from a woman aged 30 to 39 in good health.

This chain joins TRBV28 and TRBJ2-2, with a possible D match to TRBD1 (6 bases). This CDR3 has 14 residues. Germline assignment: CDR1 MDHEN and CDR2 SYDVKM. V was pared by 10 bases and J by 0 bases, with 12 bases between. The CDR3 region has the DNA TGTGCCACTGTGGGGGCAACGAACACCGGGGAGCTGTTTTTT. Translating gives CATVGATNTGELFF. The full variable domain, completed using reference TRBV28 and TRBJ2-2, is DVKVTQSSRYLVKRTGEKVFLECVQDMDHENMFWYRQDPGLGLRLIYFSYDVKMKEKGDIPEGYSVSREKKERFSLILESASTNQTSMYLCATVGATNTGELFFGEGSRLTVL.

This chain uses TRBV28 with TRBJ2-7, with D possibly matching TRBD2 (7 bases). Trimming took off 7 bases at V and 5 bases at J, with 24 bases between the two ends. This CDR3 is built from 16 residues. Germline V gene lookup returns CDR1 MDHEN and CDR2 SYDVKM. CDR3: CASTIRGGGAEDEQYF. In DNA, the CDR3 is TGTGCCAGCACCATAAGGGGCGGGGGCGCTGAGGACGAGCAGTACTTC.

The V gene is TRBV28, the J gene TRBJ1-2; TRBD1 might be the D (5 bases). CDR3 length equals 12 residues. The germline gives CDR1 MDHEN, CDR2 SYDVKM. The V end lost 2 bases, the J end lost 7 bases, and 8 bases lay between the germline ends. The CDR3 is CASSLRGSGYTF. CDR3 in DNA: TGTGCCAGCAGTTTAAGGGGTAGTGGCTACACCTTC.

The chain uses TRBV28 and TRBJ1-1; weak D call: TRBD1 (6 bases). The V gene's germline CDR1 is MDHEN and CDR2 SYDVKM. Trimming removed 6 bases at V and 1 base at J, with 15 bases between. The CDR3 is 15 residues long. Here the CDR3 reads CASSYTRQENTEAFF. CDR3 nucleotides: TGTGCCAGCAGCTATACCCGACAGGAGAACACTGAAGCTTTCTTT.

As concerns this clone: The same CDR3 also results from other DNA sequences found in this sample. CDR3 bases: TGCGCCAGCAGCTTGGGACAGAACTACGAGCAGTACTTC. Translated: CASSLGQNYEQYF. V usage is TRBV5-1 and J usage is TRBJ2-7, with a tentative D call TRBD1 (5 bases). The CDR3 has 13 residues. V lost 0 bases to trimming and J lost 3 bases, with 7 bases between them. CDR1 is SGHRS, CDR2 YFSETQ, per germline. Combining the CDR3 with reference TRBV5-1 and TRBJ2-7 gives the whole variable domain KAGVTQTPRYLIKTRGQQVTLSCSPISGHRSVSWYQQTPGQGLQFLFEYFSETQRNKGNFPGRFSGRQFSNSRSEMNVSTLELGDSALYLCASSLGQNYEQYFGPGTRLTVT.

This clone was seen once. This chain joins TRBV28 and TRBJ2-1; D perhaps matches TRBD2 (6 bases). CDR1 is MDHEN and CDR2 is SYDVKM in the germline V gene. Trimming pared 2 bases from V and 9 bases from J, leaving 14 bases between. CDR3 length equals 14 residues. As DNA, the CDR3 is TGTGCCAGCAGTTTAGGGGGAGGAGGTGGTGAGCAGTTCTTC. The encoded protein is CASSLGGGGGEQFF.

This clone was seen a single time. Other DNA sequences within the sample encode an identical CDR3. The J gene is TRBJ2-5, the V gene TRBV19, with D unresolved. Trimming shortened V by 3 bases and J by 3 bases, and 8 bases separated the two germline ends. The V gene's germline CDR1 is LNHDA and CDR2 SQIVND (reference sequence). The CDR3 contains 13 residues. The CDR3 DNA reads TGTGCCAGTAGTATCGGTGGGGAAGAGACCCAGTACTTC. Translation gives CASSIGGEETQYF.

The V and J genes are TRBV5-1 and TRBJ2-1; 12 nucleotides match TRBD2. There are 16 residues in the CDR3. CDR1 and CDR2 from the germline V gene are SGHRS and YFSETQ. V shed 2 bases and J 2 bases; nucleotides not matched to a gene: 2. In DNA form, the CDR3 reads TGCGCCAGCAGCTTATCTAGCGGGAGGGCCTACAATGAGCAGTTCTTC. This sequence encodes CASSLSSGRAYNEQFF.

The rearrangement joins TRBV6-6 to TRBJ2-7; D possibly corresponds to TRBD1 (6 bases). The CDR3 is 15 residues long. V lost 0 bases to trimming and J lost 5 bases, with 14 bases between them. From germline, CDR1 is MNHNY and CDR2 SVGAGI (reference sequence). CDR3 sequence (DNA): TGTGCCAGCAGTTACTCTGGCAGGGGAGACCACGAGCAGTACTTC. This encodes CASSYSGRGDHEQYF.

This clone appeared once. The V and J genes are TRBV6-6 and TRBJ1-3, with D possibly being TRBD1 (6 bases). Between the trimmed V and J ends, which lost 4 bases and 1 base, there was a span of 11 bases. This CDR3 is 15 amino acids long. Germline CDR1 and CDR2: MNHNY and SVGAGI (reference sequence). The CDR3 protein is CASSLGGNSGNTIYF. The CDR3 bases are TGTGCCAGCAGTTTAGGGGGAAATTCTGGAAACACCATATATTTT.

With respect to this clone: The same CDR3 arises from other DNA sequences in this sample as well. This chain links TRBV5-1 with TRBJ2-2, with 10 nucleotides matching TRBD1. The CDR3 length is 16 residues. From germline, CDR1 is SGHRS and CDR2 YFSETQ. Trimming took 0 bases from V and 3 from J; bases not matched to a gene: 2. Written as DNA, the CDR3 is TGCGCCAGCAGCTTGGGACAGGGGGCCGACACCGGGGAGCTGTTTTTT. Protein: CASSLGQGADTGELFF.

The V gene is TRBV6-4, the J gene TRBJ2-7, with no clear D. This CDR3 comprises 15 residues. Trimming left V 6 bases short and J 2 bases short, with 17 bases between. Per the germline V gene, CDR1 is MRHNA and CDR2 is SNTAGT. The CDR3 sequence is CASRRVRWHTYEQYF. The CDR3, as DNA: TGTGCCAGCAGACGGGTCCGCTGGCATACCTACGAGCAGTACTTC.

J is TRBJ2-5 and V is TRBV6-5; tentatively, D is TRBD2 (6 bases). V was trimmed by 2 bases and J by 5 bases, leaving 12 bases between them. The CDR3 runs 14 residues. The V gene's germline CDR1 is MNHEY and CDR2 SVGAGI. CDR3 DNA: TGTGCCAGCAGTTACGGAAGTCGGGGGGAGACCCAGTACTTC. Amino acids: CASSYGSRGETQYF.

In DNA form, the CDR3 reads TGCGCCAGCAGCTCCTCCCAGGGCCCTTCTTTTGAAAAACTGTTTTTT. The encoded protein is CASSSSQGPSFEKLFF. The chain has TRBV4-1 and TRBJ1-4; a possible D gene is TRBD1 (5 bases). Trimming shortened V by 5 bases and J by 7 bases, and 20 bases separated the two germline ends. The CDR3 contains 16 residues. The germline CDR1 and CDR2 sequences are MGHRA and YSYEKL.

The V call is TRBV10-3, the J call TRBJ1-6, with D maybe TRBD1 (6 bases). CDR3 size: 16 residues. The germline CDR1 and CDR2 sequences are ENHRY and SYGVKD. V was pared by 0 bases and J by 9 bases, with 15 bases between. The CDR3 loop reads CAISESPPRGGSPLHF. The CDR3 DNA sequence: TGTGCCATCAGTGAGTCGCCCCCGCGAGGGGGTTCACCCCTCCACTTT.

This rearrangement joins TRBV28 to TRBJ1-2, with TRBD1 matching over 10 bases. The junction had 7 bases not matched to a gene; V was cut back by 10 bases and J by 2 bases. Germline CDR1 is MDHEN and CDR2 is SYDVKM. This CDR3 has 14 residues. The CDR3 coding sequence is TGTGCCATCCTTCCGGGACAGGGGAACTATGGCTACACCTTC. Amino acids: CAILPGQGNYGYTF.

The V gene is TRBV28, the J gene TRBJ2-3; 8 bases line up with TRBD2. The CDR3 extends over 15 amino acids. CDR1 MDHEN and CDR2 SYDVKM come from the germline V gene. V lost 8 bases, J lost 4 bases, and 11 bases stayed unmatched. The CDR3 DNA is TGTGCCAGCTCCCCGGCCCTAGCGGGTTCAGATACGCAGTATTTT. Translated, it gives CASSPALAGSDTQYF.

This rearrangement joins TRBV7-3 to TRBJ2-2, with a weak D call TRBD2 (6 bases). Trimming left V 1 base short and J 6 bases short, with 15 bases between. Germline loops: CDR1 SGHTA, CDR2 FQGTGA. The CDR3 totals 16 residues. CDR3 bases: TGTGCCAGCAGCTTAAACCCGACTAGTCTGGCCGGGGAGCTGTTTTTT. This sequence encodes CASSLNPTSLAGELFF.

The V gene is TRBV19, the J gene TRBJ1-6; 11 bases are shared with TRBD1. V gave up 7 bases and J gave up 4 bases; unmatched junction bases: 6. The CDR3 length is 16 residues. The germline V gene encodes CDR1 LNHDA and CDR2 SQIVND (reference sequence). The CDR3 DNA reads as TGTGCCAGTAAAAATTGGGACAGGGGGTATAATTCACCCCTCCACTTT. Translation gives CASKNWDRGYNSPLHF.

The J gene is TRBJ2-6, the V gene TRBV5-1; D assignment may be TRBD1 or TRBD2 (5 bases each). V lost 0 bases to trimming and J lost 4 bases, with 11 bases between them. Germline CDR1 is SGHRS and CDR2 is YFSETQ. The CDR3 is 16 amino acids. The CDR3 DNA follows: TGCGCCAGCAGCTTGGTGTCCGGGGCCGGGGCCAACGTCCTGACTTTC. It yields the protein CASSLVSGAGANVLTF.

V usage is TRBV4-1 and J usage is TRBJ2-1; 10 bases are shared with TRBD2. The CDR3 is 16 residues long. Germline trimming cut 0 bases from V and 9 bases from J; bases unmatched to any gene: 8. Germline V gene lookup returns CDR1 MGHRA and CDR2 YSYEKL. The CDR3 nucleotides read TGCGCCAGCAGCCAAGAAGGGAGCGGGAGGGCTAGTGAGCAGTTCTTC. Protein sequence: CASSQEGSGRASEQFF.

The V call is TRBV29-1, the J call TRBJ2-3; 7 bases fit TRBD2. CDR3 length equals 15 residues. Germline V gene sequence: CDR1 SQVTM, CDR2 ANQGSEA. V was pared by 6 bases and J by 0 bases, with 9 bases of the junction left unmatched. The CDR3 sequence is CSVTRLAASTDTQYF. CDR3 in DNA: TGCAGCGTAACCCGGCTAGCGGCAAGCACAGATACGCAGTATTTT.

The CDR3 sequence: CASGEVPSGTGVPGELFF. In DNA, the CDR3 is TGTGCTAGTGGTGAAGTACCCTCCGGGACAGGGGTCCCGGGGGAGCTGTTTTTT. The rearrangement uses TRBV12-5 and TRBJ2-2, with 10 bases matching TRBD1. This CDR3 contains 18 residues. V was clipped by 5 bases and J by 8 bases; unmatched bases: 17. Germline CDR1 LGHNT, CDR2 FRNRAP.

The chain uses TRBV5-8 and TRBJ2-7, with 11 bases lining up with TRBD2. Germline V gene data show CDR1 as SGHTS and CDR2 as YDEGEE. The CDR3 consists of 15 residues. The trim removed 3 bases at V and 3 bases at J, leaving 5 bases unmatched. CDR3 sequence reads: CASSWAGTSGYEQYF. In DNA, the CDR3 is TGTGCCAGCAGCTGGGCCGGGACTAGCGGCTACGAGCAGTACTTC.

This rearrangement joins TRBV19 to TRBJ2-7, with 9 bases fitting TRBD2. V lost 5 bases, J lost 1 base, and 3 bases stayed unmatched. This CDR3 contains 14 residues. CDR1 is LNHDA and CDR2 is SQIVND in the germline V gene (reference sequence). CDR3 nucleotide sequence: TGTGCCAGTAGTTACGGACTAGCGTCCTACGAGCAGTACTTC. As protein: CASSYGLASYEQYF.

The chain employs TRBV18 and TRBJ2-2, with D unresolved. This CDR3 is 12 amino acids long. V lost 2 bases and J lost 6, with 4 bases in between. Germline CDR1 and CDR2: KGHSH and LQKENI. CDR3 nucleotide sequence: TGTGCCAGCTCACCAGGGGCCGGGGAGCTGTTTTTT. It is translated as CASSPGAGELFF. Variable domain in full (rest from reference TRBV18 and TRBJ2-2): NAGVMQNPRHLVRRRGQEARLRCSPMKGHSHVYWYRQLPEEGLKFMVYLQKENIIDESGMPKERFSAEFPKEGPSILRIQQVVRGDSAAYFCASSPGAGELFFGEGSRLTVL.

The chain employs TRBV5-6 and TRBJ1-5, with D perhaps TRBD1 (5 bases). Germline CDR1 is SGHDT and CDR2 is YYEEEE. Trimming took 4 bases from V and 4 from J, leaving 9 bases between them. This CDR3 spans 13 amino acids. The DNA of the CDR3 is TGTGCCAGCAGCCGAAGGGGAAATCAGCCCCAGCATTTT. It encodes CASSRRGNQPQHF.

The DNA of the CDR3 is TGTGCCAGTATCAATGCCGGCACCAAAAAAGAAGCTTTCTTT. This codes for CASINAGTKKEAFF. V and J are TRBV19 and TRBJ1-1, with no clear D. The CDR3 extends over 14 amino acids. V lost 7 bases to trimming and J lost 8 bases, with 20 bases between them. Germline V gives CDR1 LNHDA, CDR2 SQIVND (reference sequence).

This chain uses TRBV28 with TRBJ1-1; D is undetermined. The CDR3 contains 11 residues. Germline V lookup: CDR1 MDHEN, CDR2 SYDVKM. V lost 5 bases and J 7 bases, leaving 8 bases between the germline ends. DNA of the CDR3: TGTGCCAGCAGTCAGAACTTTGAAGCTTTCTTT. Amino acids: CASSQNFEAFF.